Shown below are 23 T cell receptor beta chains from a single sample sequenced in a study of CD8 T cells in Susac syndrome. Roughly 0.45 to 1 ug RNA was reverse transcribed with random hexamers. TCRdb independently ran MiXCR on the immunoSEQ multiplex PCR reads; one entry per CDR3 protein. The repertoire holds around 270,000 distinct CDR3 sequences, with 70% to 90% as singletons. Sequencing used CD8+ T cells from PBMCs. The receptors derive from a human donor with multiple sclerosis.

J is TRBJ2-7 and V is TRBV20-1, with a tentative D call TRBD1 (6 bases). The CDR3 is 12 residues long. Germline CDR1 and CDR2: DFQATT and SNEGSKA (reference sequence). V was pared by 4 bases and J by 2 bases, with 9 bases between. The CDR3 loop reads CSAIRGTYEQYF. CDR3 nucleotides: TGCAGTGCTATCAGGGGTACCTACGAGCAGTACTTC.

This chain links TRBV4-3 with TRBJ2-1, with D perhaps matching TRBD1 or TRBD2 (5 bases each). Trimming removed 2 bases from V and 5 bases from J, with 10 bases in between. Germline lookup yields CDR1 LGHNA and CDR2 YSLEER. The CDR3 consists of 14 residues. The CDR3 sequence: CASSQRGADNEQFF. DNA for the CDR3: TGCGCCAGCAGCCAAAGAGGGGCTGACAATGAGCAGTTCTTC.

The chain employs TRBV20-1 and TRBJ2-7, with D perhaps matching TRBD2 (5 bases). Between the trimmed V and J ends, which lost 3 bases and 3 bases, there was a span of 15 bases. The germline V gene has CDR1 DFQATT and CDR2 SNEGSKA (reference sequence). The CDR3 consists of 14 residues. The CDR3 bases are TGCAGTGCTAGCCACAGACTGGAGGACTACGAGCAGTACTTC. Protein product: CSASHRLEDYEQYF.

V and J are TRBV27 and TRBJ2-1, with 11 bases fitting TRBD2. Germline CDR1 and CDR2: MNHEY and SMNVEV (reference sequence). The CDR3 contains 15 residues. V lost 4 bases, J lost 8 bases, and 7 bases stayed unmatched. The CDR3 region has the DNA TGTGCCAGCAGTTCCGTAGCGGGAGGGGCCCATGAGCAGTTCTTC. It translates to CASSSVAGGAHEQFF.

The CDR3 region is CASGLDEQFF. In nucleotides, the CDR3 is TGTGCCAGTGGGTTAGATGAGCAGTTCTTC. The chain uses TRBV11-2 and TRBJ2-1; D ambiguous. V was clipped by 9 bases and J by 8 bases, with 8 bases between them. The CDR3 runs to 10 residues. Per germline, CDR1 SGHAT and CDR2 FQNNGV.

The chain has TRBV27 and TRBJ2-1, with 7 bases identical to TRBD2. The CDR3 is 19 residues long. The V segment lost 3 bases and the J segment 5 bases; nucleotides outside the gene matches: 19. In germline, CDR1 is MNHEY, CDR2 SMNVEV (reference sequence). The CDR3 coding sequence is TGTGCCAGCAGTTTCTGGGGCCAGGGCCCCGAGGCGGGGGACAATGAGCAGTTCTTC. Residues: CASSFWGQGPEAGDNEQFF.

This clonotype was seen a few times. The chain combines TRBV4-2 with TRBJ1-1; D call uncertain. The length of the CDR3 is 13 residues. The germline V gene encodes CDR1 LGHNA and CDR2 YNFKEQ. V lost 3 bases and J 1 base, leaving 6 bases between the germline ends. CDR3 residues: CASSQAPNTEAFF. The CDR3 bases are TGTGCCAGCAGCCAGGCCCCGAACACTGAAGCTTTCTTT.

V usage is TRBV5-6 and J usage is TRBJ1-1; D uncertain. The germline V and J ends were trimmed by 5 bases and 2 bases, with 13 bases remaining between them. The germline V gene has CDR1 SGHDT and CDR2 YYEEEE. The length of the CDR3 is 14 residues. The CDR3 is CASSFITANTEAFF. DNA for the CDR3: TGTGCCAGCAGTTTTATTACAGCTAACACTGAAGCTTTCTTT.

The chain employs TRBV5-1 and TRBJ2-7, with D tentatively TRBD1 or TRBD2 (5 bases each). CDR3 length equals 18 residues. Per the germline V gene, CDR1 is SGHRS and CDR2 is YFSETQ. V was shortened by 5 bases and J by 3 bases, with 27 bases between the two germline ends. The CDR3 protein is CASSTGDADGPVDYEQYF. The CDR3 nucleotides read TGCGCCAGCAGTACCGGGGACGCCGACGGTCCGGTGGACTACGAGCAGTACTTC. Full variable domain (rest looked up from reference TRBV5-1 and TRBJ2-7): KAGVTQTPRYLIKTRGQQVTLSCSPISGHRSVSWYQQTPGQGLQFLFEYFSETQRNKGNFPGRFSGRQFSNSRSEMNVSTLELGDSALYLCASSTGDADGPVDYEQYFGPGTRLTVT.

The CDR3 loop is CASSSTGVSYEQYF. The CDR3, as DNA: TGTGCCAGCAGCTCTACAGGGGTCTCCTACGAGCAGTACTTC. This rearrangement joins TRBV7-9 to TRBJ2-7; 7 positions agree with TRBD1. The V and J ends lost 4 bases and 0 bases, in that order; junction bases with no gene match: 3. The length of the CDR3 is 14 residues. The germline V gene encodes CDR1 SEHNR and CDR2 FQNEAQ (reference sequence).

The J gene is TRBJ1-2, the V gene TRBV29-1, with D unresolved. Germline V lookup: CDR1 SQVTM, CDR2 ANQGSEA. The CDR3 runs to 14 residues. V was cut by 1 base and J by 3 bases, with 12 bases left in between. The CDR3 sequence is CSVEGTTGDYGYTF. CDR3 bases: TGCAGCGTTGAAGGAACTACGGGAGACTATGGCTACACCTTC. Combining the CDR3 with reference TRBV29-1 and TRBJ1-2 gives the whole variable domain SAVISQKPSRDICQRGTSLTIQCQVDSQVTMMFWYRQQPGQSLTLIATANQGSEATYESGFVIDKFPISRPNLTFSTLTVSNMSPEDSSIYLCSVEGTTGDYGYTFGSGTRLTVV.

The chain combines TRBV25-1 with TRBJ2-7; TRBD2 matches 10 bases. Per germline, CDR1 MGHDK and CDR2 SYGVNS. The CDR3 runs 16 residues. V shed 6 bases, J shed 3 bases, and the junction held 11 bases outside the gene matches. CDR3 sequence: CASRGPLIAGGYEQYF. CDR3 DNA sequence: TGTGCCAGCAGAGGTCCCCTCATAGCGGGGGGCTACGAGCAGTACTTC.

Note on this clonotype: One end of the junction varies from germline; a read error may be responsible. The chain couples TRBV20-1 to TRBJ2-7, with D perhaps matching TRBD2 (5 bases). Germline V lookup: CDR1 DFQATT, CDR2 SNEGSKA (reference sequence). This CDR3 has 12 amino acids. The CDR3 loop reads CSARDGTYEQYF. For the CDR3, the DNA is TGCAGTGCTCGAGACGGGACCTACGAGCAGTACTTC.

The V and J genes are TRBV27 and TRBJ1-2; D is uncertain. The CDR3 runs to 16 residues. Between the trimmed V and J ends, which lost 2 bases and 4 bases, there was a span of 17 bases. Germline CDR1 reads MNHEY; CDR2 reads SMNVEV (reference sequence). This chain's CDR3 is CASSLQAASQIYGYTF. In nucleotides, the CDR3 is TGTGCCAGCAGTTTACAGGCAGCGTCCCAGATCTATGGCTACACCTTC.

The gene calls are TRBV18 and TRBJ1-2, with no clear D. Germline CDR1 reads KGHSH; CDR2 reads LQKENI. CDR3 length equals 16 residues. Trimming shortened V by 3 bases and J by 6 bases, and 20 bases separated the two germline ends. The CDR3 region is CASSPPPPIGPDGYTF. The CDR3 coding sequence is TGTGCCAGCTCACCCCCTCCACCGATCGGCCCCGATGGCTACACCTTC.

The rearrangement links TRBV28 to TRBJ1-5; tentatively, D is TRBD1 (6 bases). Germline V gene lookup returns CDR1 MDHEN and CDR2 SYDVKM. CDR3 length: 16 residues. V lost 8 bases, J lost 0 bases, and 17 bases lay in between. Here the CDR3 DNA reads TGTGCCAGCGGGGGGGCAGGAGAATATAGCAATCAGCCCCAGCATTTT. It codes for CASGGAGEYSNQPQHF.

The gene calls are TRBV11-2 and TRBJ2-1; 8 positions agree with TRBD1. J was trimmed by 4 bases and V by 1 base; bases with no gene match: 6. Per germline, CDR1 SGHAT and CDR2 FQNNGV. This CDR3 is 16 amino acids long. CDR3 in amino acids: CASSLGDRGTYNEQFF. The CDR3 DNA reads as TGTGCCAGCAGCTTAGGCGACAGGGGAACGTACAATGAGCAGTTCTTC.

The CDR3 sequence is CASSLKGLAGFGLVKNIQYF. The CDR3 nucleotides are TGTGCCAGCAGTTTAAAAGGACTAGCGGGATTCGGTCTTGTCAAAAACATTCAGTACTTC. The chain recombines TRBV28 with TRBJ2-4, with 12 bases lining up with TRBD2. Germline V CDR1 and CDR2: MDHEN, SYDVKM. Germline trimming cut 2 bases from V and 3 bases from J; bases unmatched to any gene: 14. There are 20 residues in the CDR3.

V usage is TRBV29-1 and J usage is TRBJ2-7, with TRBD1 identical over 8 bases. Germline trimming cut 6 bases from V and 5 bases from J; bases unmatched to any gene: 6. CDR1 is SQVTM and CDR2 is ANQGSEA in the germline V gene. This CDR3 spans 12 amino acids. DNA of the CDR3: TGCAGCGTCTCCGGGACAGGTGACGAGCAGTACTTC. Protein sequence: CSVSGTGDEQYF.

The chain employs TRBV27 and TRBJ2-1, with D unclear. CDR3 length equals 13 residues. Per germline, CDR1 MNHEY and CDR2 SMNVEV (reference sequence). Between the trimmed V and J ends, which lost 3 bases and 6 bases, there was a span of 9 bases. The CDR3 DNA is TGTGCCAGCAGTTTGAGTGAATTCAATGAGCAGTTCTTC. This translates into CASSLSEFNEQFF.

The genes are TRBV5-4 and TRBJ2-2, with D hard to call. V lost 5 bases, J lost 3 bases, and 14 bases lay in between. The CDR3 length is 15 residues. The germline V gene has CDR1 SGHNT and CDR2 YYREEE (reference sequence). The CDR3 nucleotides are TGTGCCAGCAGATCCTTCAACTCCGACACCGGGGAGCTGTTTTTT. Translation: CASRSFNSDTGELFF.

This clonotype was found a few times. The chain has TRBV30 and TRBJ2-5; D tentatively fits TRBD1 or TRBD2 (6 bases each). V lost 3 bases and J lost 1, with 9 bases in between. Germline V lookup: CDR1 GTSNPN, CDR2 SVGIG (reference sequence). This CDR3 contains 13 residues. The CDR3 region is CAWRQGGQETQYF. CDR3 coding DNA: TGTGCCTGGAGACAGGGAGGCCAAGAGACCCAGTACTTC.

The V gene is TRBV6-2 or TRBV6-3, the J gene TRBJ2-7; D remains ambiguous. Trimming pared 6 bases from V and 3 bases from J, leaving 12 bases between. Germline values: CDR1 MNHEY, CDR2 SVGEGT. This CDR3 has 13 amino acids. The CDR3 is CASSPVRFYEQYF. DNA for the CDR3: TGTGCCAGCAGCCCAGTCCGGTTCTACGAGCAGTACTTC.